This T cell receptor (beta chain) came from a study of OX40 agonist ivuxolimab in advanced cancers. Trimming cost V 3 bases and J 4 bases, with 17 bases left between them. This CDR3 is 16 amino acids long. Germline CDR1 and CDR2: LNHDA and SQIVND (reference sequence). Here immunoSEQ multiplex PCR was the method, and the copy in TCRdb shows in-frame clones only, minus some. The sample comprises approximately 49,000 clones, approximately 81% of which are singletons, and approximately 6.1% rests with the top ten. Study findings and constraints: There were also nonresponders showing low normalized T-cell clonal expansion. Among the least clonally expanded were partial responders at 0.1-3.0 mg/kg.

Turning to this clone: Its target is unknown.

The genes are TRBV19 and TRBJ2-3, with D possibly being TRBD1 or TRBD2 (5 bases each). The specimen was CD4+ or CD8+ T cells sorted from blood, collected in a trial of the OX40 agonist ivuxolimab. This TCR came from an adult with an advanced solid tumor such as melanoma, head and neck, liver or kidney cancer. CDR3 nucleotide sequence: TGTGCCAGTAGTATCCCCGAGGGGTTCGGAGCAGATACGCAGTATTTT. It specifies CASSIPEGFGADTQYF.